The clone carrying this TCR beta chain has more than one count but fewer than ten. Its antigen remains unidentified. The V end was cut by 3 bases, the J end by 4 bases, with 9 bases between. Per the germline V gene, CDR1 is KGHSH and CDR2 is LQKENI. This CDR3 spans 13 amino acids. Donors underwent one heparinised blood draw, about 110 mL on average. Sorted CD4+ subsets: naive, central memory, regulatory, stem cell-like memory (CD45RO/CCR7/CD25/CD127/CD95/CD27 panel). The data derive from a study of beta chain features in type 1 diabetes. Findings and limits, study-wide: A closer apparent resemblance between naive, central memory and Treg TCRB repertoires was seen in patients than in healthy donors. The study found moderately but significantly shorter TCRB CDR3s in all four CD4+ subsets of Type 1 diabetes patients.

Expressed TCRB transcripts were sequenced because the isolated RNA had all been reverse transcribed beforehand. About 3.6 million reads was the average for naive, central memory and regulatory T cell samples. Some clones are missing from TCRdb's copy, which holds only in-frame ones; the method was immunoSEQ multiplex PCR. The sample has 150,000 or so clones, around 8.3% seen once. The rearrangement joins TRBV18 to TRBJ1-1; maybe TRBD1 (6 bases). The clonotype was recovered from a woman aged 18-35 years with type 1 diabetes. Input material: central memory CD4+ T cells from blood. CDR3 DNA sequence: TGTGCCAGCTCACCCGGGGACACCACTGAAGCTTTCTTT. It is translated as CASSPGDTTEAFF. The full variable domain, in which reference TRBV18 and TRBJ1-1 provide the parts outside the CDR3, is NAGVMQNPRHLVRRRGQEARLRCSPMKGHSHVYWYRQLPEEGLKFMVYLQKENIIDESGMPKERFSAEFPKEGPSILRIQQVVRGDSAAYFCASSPGDTTEAFFGQGTRLTVV.